Each of the 28 T cell receptor beta chains below was sequenced from the same sample in a study of technical replicates of blood from a few donors. Assay: immunoSEQ multiplex PCR; the TCRdb copy retains only in-frame clones and omits some. The data contain 55,000 to 75,000 clones, 91% of them seen just once; the ten biggest clones take up around 3.6%. Sequenced input: PBMCs. These receptors all come from a human donor in good health. Some clones in this sample may be carry-over from other donors' samples.

This sequence joins TRBV19 and TRBJ2-5; 8 bases are a match to TRBD2. The V segment lost 4 bases and the J segment 5 bases; nucleotides outside the gene matches: 9. From germline, CDR1 is LNHDA and CDR2 SQIVND (reference sequence). CDR3 length equals 15 residues. CDR3 region: CASSTPRGARETQYF. The CDR3 nucleotides read TGTGCCAGTAGTACCCCGCGGGGGGCTAGGGAGACCCAGTACTTC. Looking up the rest from reference TRBV19 and TRBJ2-5 gives the full variable domain: DGGITQSPKYLFRKEGQNVTLSCEQNLNHDAMYWYRQDPGQGLRLIYYSQIVNDFQKGDIAEGYSVSREKKESFPLTVTSAQKNPTAFYLCASSTPRGARETQYFGPGTRLLVL.

The rearrangement uses TRBV7-9 and TRBJ2-7, with TRBD2 matching over 7 bases. Per germline, CDR1 SEHNR and CDR2 FQNEAQ (reference sequence). This CDR3 is built from 14 residues. Trimming at V came to 3 bases and at J to 5 bases, leaving 7 bases not matched to a gene. Written as DNA, the CDR3 is TGTGCCAGCAGCTTCGGGAGGTTCCTGGACGAGCAGTACTTC. Its protein product is CASSFGRFLDEQYF.

The chain joins TRBV12-5 to TRBJ1-1, with 9 bases identical to TRBD1. Per germline, CDR1 LGHNT and CDR2 FRNRAP. The CDR3 runs 15 residues. V shed 2 bases, J shed 5 bases, and the junction held 6 bases outside the gene matches. CDR3 DNA sequence: TGTGCTAGTGGTTTGTCCCGAGGGACAGGGACTGAAGCTTTCTTT. It specifies CASGLSRGTGTEAFF.

The chain couples TRBV7-2 to TRBJ2-2; 7 bases line up with TRBD2. Germline CDR1 reads SGHTA; CDR2 reads FQGNSA. J gave up 10 bases and V 4 bases, and 12 bases lay outside the gene matches. CDR3 length: 15 residues. The CDR3 bases are TGTGCCAGCAGCTCGAAGCGGGGCCCCATGGTGGAGCTGTTTTTT. This translates into CASSSKRGPMVELFF.

The genes are TRBV18 and TRBJ2-3; 12 bases map to TRBD2. The germline V gene encodes CDR1 KGHSH and CDR2 LQKENI. V was pared by 1 base and J by 0 bases, with 8 bases of the junction left unmatched. This CDR3 is built from 19 residues. CDR3 in amino acids: CASSPQRTSGATSTDTQYF. CDR3 sequence (DNA): TGTGCCAGCTCACCACAAAGGACTAGCGGGGCTACTAGCACAGATACGCAGTATTTT. Based on the CDR3 plus reference TRBV18 and TRBJ2-3, the full variable domain is NAGVMQNPRHLVRRRGQEARLRCSPMKGHSHVYWYRQLPEEGLKFMVYLQKENIIDESGMPKERFSAEFPKEGPSILRIQQVVRGDSAAYFCASSPQRTSGATSTDTQYFGPGTRLTVL.

This clone was counted only a few times. This specimen includes other DNA sequences encoding the same CDR3. The chain links TRBV5-1 to TRBJ2-7; tentative D call: TRBD2 (6 bases). Looked up from germline, CDR1 is SGHRS and CDR2 is YFSETQ. The CDR3 sequence is 14 residues long. V was trimmed by 0 bases and J by 3 bases, leaving 10 bases between them. CDR3 nucleotides: TGCGCCAGCAGCTTGGCCGGGGGTTACTACGAGCAGTACTTC. Its protein product is CASSLAGGYYEQYF. Based on the CDR3 plus reference TRBV5-1 and TRBJ2-7, the full variable domain is KAGVTQTPRYLIKTRGQQVTLSCSPISGHRSVSWYQQTPGQGLQFLFEYFSETQRNKGNFPGRFSGRQFSNSRSEMNVSTLELGDSALYLCASSLAGGYYEQYFGPGTRLTVT.

The chain carries TRBV4-1 and TRBJ1-2, with D possibly being TRBD1 (6 bases). V shed 4 bases and J shed 4 bases, with 13 bases lying between them. Germline assignment: CDR1 MGHRA and CDR2 YSYEKL. CDR3 size: 14 residues. Here the CDR3 DNA reads TGCGCCAGCAGCCTTGGAGGACAGAGCTATGGCTACACCTTC. Translating it yields CASSLGGQSYGYTF.

The genes are TRBV7-9 and TRBJ2-7; no clear D. The CDR3 has 14 amino acids. Looked up from germline, CDR1 is SEHNR and CDR2 is FQNEAQ (reference sequence). V was cut by 6 bases and J by 5 bases, with 17 bases left in between. The CDR3 bases are TGTGCCAGCAGTCTATCAGGCCTCTTCCACGAGCAGTACTTC. This encodes CASSLSGLFHEQYF.

This clone was counted once. V usage is TRBV2 and J usage is TRBJ1-6; 7 positions agree with TRBD1. With 8 bases clipped from V and 8 bases from J, the junction kept 15 bases outside the gene matches. Germline lookup yields CDR1 SNHLY and CDR2 FYNNEI. The CDR3 extends over 16 amino acids. CDR3 DNA: TGTGCCAGCCGGAAGGGGGAGGACAGGTTTGATTCACCCCTCCACTTT. Protein product: CASRKGEDRFDSPLHF.

This chain joins TRBV29-1 and TRBJ2-3; D is perhaps TRBD2 (5 bases). The length of the CDR3 is 14 residues. The V end was cut by 7 bases, the J end by 6 bases, with 20 bases between. Germline lookup yields CDR1 SQVTM and CDR2 ANQGSEA. In nucleotides, the CDR3 is TGCAGCGCCCCCGAAGAGGGCCTTGGGGATACGCAGTATTTT. Protein sequence: CSAPEEGLGDTQYF.

This chain connects TRBV7-2 to TRBJ2-7, with 8 positions matching TRBD1. From germline, CDR1 is SGHTA and CDR2 FQGNSA. V was pared by 4 bases and J by 0 bases, with 2 bases of the junction left unmatched. The CDR3 runs to 14 residues. The CDR3 loop is CASSSGTGSYEQYF. The CDR3 DNA follows: TGTGCCAGCAGCTCCGGGACAGGCTCCTACGAGCAGTACTTC.

The chain couples TRBV4-1 to TRBJ1-6; TRBD1 is a possible D gene (6 bases). Germline CDR1 MGHRA, CDR2 YSYEKL. Trimming removed 1 base from V and 9 bases from J, with 13 bases in between. The length of the CDR3 is 15 residues. CDR3 bases: TGCGCCAGCAGCCAAGGGGGGCAGGGCGGTTCACCCCTCCACTTT. This translates into CASSQGGQGGSPLHF.

V and J are TRBV12-5 and TRBJ1-2, with unresolved D. Germline lookup yields CDR1 LGHNT and CDR2 FRNRAP. V lost 0 bases, J lost 8 bases, and 13 bases lay in between. The CDR3 spans 14 residues. CDR3 in amino acids: CASGLVVGVLGYTF. CDR3 coding DNA: TGTGCTAGTGGTTTGGTAGTGGGAGTTCTCGGCTACACCTTC. The entire variable domain, with the rest obtained from reference TRBV12-5 and TRBJ1-2, is as follows: DARVTQTPRHKVTEMGQEVTMRCQPILGHNTVFWYRQTMMQGLELLAYFRNRAPLDDSGMPKDRFSAEMPDATLATLKIQPSEPRDSAVYFCASGLVVGVLGYTFGSGTRLTVV.

The rearrangement uses TRBV6-6 and TRBJ2-5; TRBD2 might be the D (5 bases). CDR3 size: 11 residues. Germline V gene sequence: CDR1 MNHNY, CDR2 SVGAGI (reference sequence). V gave up 10 bases and J gave up 4 bases, with 10 bases separating them. CDR3 residues: CAIGRGETQYF. CDR3 coding DNA: TGTGCCATAGGACGGGGAGAGACCCAGTACTTC.

The rearrangement links TRBV5-6 to TRBJ1-4; TRBD1 aligns across 10 bases. The CDR3 contains 16 residues. J lost 3 bases, V lost 5 bases, and 7 bases had no gene match. Germline V gene data show CDR1 as SGHDT and CDR2 as YYEEEE. Here the CDR3 reads CASSSPGQGSNEKLFF. DNA for the CDR3: TGTGCCAGCAGTTCGCCGGGACAGGGGTCTAATGAAAAACTGTTTTTT.

The chain combines TRBV9 with TRBJ1-2, with 11 positions matching TRBD1. Germline V gene lookup returns CDR1 SGDLS and CDR2 YYNGEE. CDR3 length: 17 residues. With V trimmed by 3 bases and J by 3 bases, 10 bases remained unmatched. The CDR3, as DNA: TGTGCCAGCAGCGAACACCCCGGGACAGGGGGTGACTATGGCTACACCTTC. It translates to CASSEHPGTGGDYGYTF.

This clone showed up just a few times. The V call is TRBV2, the J call TRBJ2-6; D call uncertain. Germline CDR1 and CDR2: SNHLY and FYNNEI. The CDR3 has 16 residues. Trimming shortened V by 10 bases and J by 0 bases, and 16 bases separated the two germline ends. CDR3 DNA: TGTGCCACGTCTGGCCAGATGCCCTCTGGGGCCAACGTCCTGACTTTC. It yields the protein CATSGQMPSGANVLTF.

The rearrangement joins TRBV29-1 to TRBJ2-2, with 14 bases aligning to TRBD2. Germline V CDR1 and CDR2: SQVTM, ANQGSEA. The ends lost 6 bases at V and 6 bases at J; junction bases unmatched: 6. The length of the CDR3 is 15 residues. The CDR3 coding sequence is TGCAGCGTCGCCGGACTAGCGGGAGGATCCGGGGAGCTGTTTTTT. The encoded protein is CSVAGLAGGSGELFF.

This chain uses TRBV5-1 with TRBJ1-6; the match to TRBD1 covers 9 bases. Germline trimming cut 0 bases from V and 7 bases from J; bases unmatched to any gene: 11. Germline CDR1 and CDR2: SGHRS and YFSETQ. The CDR3 covers 18 residues. The CDR3 DNA reads TGCGCCAGCAGCTTGGTGCCGACAGGGGGGTTCTTGAATTCACCCCTCCACTTT. This gives the protein CASSLVPTGGFLNSPLHF.

V gene TRBV7-9 combines with J gene TRBJ1-6; TRBD1 might be the D (5 bases). The CDR3 is made up of 18 amino acids. Germline V gene lookup returns CDR1 SEHNR and CDR2 FQNEAQ (reference sequence). The V end lost 5 bases, the J end lost 4 bases, and 21 bases lay between the germline ends. In nucleotides, the CDR3 is TGTGCCAGCAGCCCCAAACCCGGGGGAGTCAGGTATAATTCACCCCTCCACTTT. Translating gives CASSPKPGGVRYNSPLHF.

This clone was observed a single time. J is TRBJ2-7 and V is TRBV4-2; D might be TRBD1 (7 bases). The germline V and J ends were trimmed by 0 bases and 0 bases, with 12 bases remaining between them. CDR3 size: 16 residues. Germline CDR1 is LGHNA and CDR2 is YNFKEQ. The CDR3 sequence: CASSQEVQGGSYEQYF. Here the CDR3 DNA reads TGTGCCAGCAGCCAAGAGGTCCAGGGGGGCTCCTACGAGCAGTACTTC.

The genes are TRBV4-2 and TRBJ1-2; D possibly corresponds to TRBD1 (6 bases). Germline CDR1 is LGHNA and CDR2 is YNFKEQ. V lost 5 bases to trimming and J lost 4 bases, with 17 bases between them. The CDR3 sequence is 15 residues long. CDR3: CASSGRAGDSYGYTF. CDR3 nucleotides: TGTGCCAGCAGCGGAAGGGCAGGGGATTCCTATGGCTACACCTTC.

The chain carries TRBV5-1 and TRBJ2-7, with 8 bases fitting TRBD2. V gave up 4 bases and J gave up 8 bases; unmatched junction bases: 11. Germline CDR1 reads SGHRS; CDR2 reads YFSETQ. This CDR3 is built from 14 residues. CDR3 nucleotide sequence: TGCGCCAGCAGCGCCGCGGGGGGCTTCGATAAGCAGTACTTC. Translation: CASSAAGGFDKQYF.

CDR3 DNA: TGTGCCAGCACCCTGGAAGGGGGGGGGAACATTCAGTACTTC. Translated: CASTLEGGGNIQYF. The rearrangement joins TRBV6-1 to TRBJ2-4; a weak D match, TRBD2 (7 bases). V lost 7 bases, J lost 7 bases, and 17 bases lay in between. The CDR3 sequence is 14 residues long. Germline CDR1 reads MNHNS; CDR2 reads SASEGT.

This clone was seen only once. The J gene is TRBJ1-1, the V gene TRBV5-1; weak D call: TRBD1 (6 bases). Trimming left V 0 bases short and J 4 bases short, with 10 bases between. The length of the CDR3 is 14 residues. The germline gives CDR1 SGHRS, CDR2 YFSETQ. The CDR3 DNA follows: TGCGCCAGCAGCTTGGAGGGGGGGGGCACTGAAGCTTTCTTT. This encodes CASSLEGGGTEAFF.

CDR3 in DNA: TGTGCCAGCACCTCCCGGTTTGGCGGGAGGAAGGGGGGCACAGATACGCAGTATTTT. Its protein is CASTSRFGGRKGGTDTQYF. The genes are TRBV27 and TRBJ2-3; 8 bases are a match to TRBD2. CDR1 is MNHEY and CDR2 is SMNVEV in the germline V gene (reference sequence). V trimming: 7 bases; J trimming: 1 base; junction bases outside the gene matches: 19. This CDR3 spans 19 amino acids.

The chain couples TRBV19 to TRBJ2-7; 7 bases are a match to TRBD1. The CDR3 contains 16 residues. V dropped 1 base and J dropped 3; count of bases not matched to a gene: 9. CDR1 and CDR2 from the germline V gene are LNHDA and SQIVND (reference sequence). Here the CDR3 reads CASSIGSRGPLYEQYF. The CDR3 bases are TGTGCCAGTAGTATAGGTTCGAGGGGGCCACTCTACGAGCAGTACTTC.

J is TRBJ1-2 and V is TRBV18; 7 bases fit TRBD1. The CDR3 contains 14 residues. Germline V gene lookup returns CDR1 KGHSH and CDR2 LQKENI. V gave up 5 bases and J gave up 7 bases; unmatched junction bases: 10. In DNA, the CDR3 is TGTGCCAGCTCATCCCAGGGGGGATTAGGTGGCTACACCTTC. It is translated as CASSSQGGLGGYTF.